This TCR beta chain is from a study of persistence of HIV-infected CD4 T cells. Looking at the study overall: Up to about 200 mL blood was drawn at multiple time points; a couple of donors had single-time leukapheresis.

CDR3 length: 13 residues. Germline V gene sequence: CDR1 SGHVS, CDR2 FQNEAQ. Trimming took 3 bases from V and 1 from J, leaving 6 bases between them. A remark on this clone: Its antigen is currently unknown.

Sequencing used immunoSEQ version 4 in survey mode. Repertoires were generated with immunoSEQ multiplex PCR, while TCRdb's copy carries only in-frame clones and drops some. The data contain 25,000 to 30,000 clones, around 80% of them singletons. Stimulation used 8.5 to 10 ug/mL lysate from CMV-infected fibroblasts. CD40L-negative CD69-negative CD45RO-high memory CD4+ T cells were sorted as populations depleted of antigen-responding cells. Donors had undetectable plasma HIV-1 RNA, under 50 copies/mL, for 4+ years. Donors had CD4+ T cell counts above 400 cells/uL and were CMV-seropositive. The rearrangement joins TRBV7-8 to TRBJ1-1, with D uncertain. Sequenced material: CD4+ T cells sorted from PBMCs after approximately 19-hour stimulation, taken from a patient who received antiretroviral therapy. The receptor comes from an adult woman with HIV who was CMV-seropositive. The CDR3 protein is CASSFGGNTEAFF. CDR3 bases: TGTGCCAGCAGCTTCGGCGGGAACACTGAAGCTTTCTTT.